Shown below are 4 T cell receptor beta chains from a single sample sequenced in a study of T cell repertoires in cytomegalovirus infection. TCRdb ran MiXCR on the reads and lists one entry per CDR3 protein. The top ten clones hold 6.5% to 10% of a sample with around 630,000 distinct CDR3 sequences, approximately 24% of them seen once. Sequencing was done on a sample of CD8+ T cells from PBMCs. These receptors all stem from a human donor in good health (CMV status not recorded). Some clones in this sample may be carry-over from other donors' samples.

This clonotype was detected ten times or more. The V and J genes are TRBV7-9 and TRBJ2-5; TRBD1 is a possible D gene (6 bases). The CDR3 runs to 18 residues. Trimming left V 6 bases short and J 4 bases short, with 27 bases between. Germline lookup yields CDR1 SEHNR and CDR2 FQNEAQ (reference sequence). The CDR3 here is CASRKTMVQGRVRETQYF. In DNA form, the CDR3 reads TGTGCCAGCAGAAAAACGATGGTGCAGGGGCGTGTTCGAGAGACCCAGTACTTC. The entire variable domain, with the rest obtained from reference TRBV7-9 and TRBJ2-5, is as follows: DTGVSQNPRHKITKRGQNVTFRCDPISEHNRLYWYRQTLGQGPEFLTYFQNEAQLEKSRLLSDRFSAERPKGSFSTLEIQRTEQGDSAMYLCASRKTMVQGRVRETQYFGPGTRLLVL.

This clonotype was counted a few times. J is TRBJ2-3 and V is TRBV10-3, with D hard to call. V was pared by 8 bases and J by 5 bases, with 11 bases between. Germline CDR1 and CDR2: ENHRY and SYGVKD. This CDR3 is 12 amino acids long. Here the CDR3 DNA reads TGTGCCATCCGGACCGTGGTAGATACGCAGTATTTT. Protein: CAIRTVVDTQYF.

The CDR3 DNA follows: TGTGCCAGCAGTTTTCTACAGGGCGGCGGAGAGACCCAGTACTTC. Protein: CASSFLQGGGETQYF. This chain connects TRBV28 to TRBJ2-5; perhaps TRBD1 as D (6 bases). CDR1 and CDR2 (germline): MDHEN, SYDVKM. This CDR3 region has 15 residues. The V end lost 3 bases, the J end lost 4 bases, and 15 bases lay between the germline ends.

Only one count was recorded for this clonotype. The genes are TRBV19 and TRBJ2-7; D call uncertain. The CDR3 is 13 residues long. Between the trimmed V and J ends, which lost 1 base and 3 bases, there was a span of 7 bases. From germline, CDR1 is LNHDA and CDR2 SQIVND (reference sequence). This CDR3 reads CASSIVPHYEQYF. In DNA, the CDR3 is TGTGCCAGTAGTATAGTCCCGCACTACGAGCAGTACTTC.